The rows below give T cell receptor beta chains drawn from one sample of a study of neurological immune-mediated disorders. Each CDR3 protein is one row after TCRdb ran MiXCR on the 5' RACE reads. The repertoire holds some 21,000 distinct CDR3 sequences, with roughly 15% as singletons. Input material: PBMCs. These receptors were collected from a female donor with HTLV-1-associated myelopathy (HAM/TSP). Each CDR3 is given with its conserved first and last residue. The D gene is left open where the match is weak. For some rows the clone size is stated as once, few or many, or as a class when expanded; others skip it.

J gene: TRBJ2-7; clone size: many; D gene: .; V gene: TRBV20-1; CDR3 DNA: TGCAGTGCTAGAGATTGGAGACCCCTCCGTAGTTTGGGGGATTTGGACGAGCAGTACTTC; CDR3 protein: CSARDWRPLRSLGDLDEQYF
J gene: TRBJ2-7; clone size: many; D gene: TRBD2; V gene: TRBV20-1; CDR3 DNA: TGCAGTGCTAGAGTACTAGCGGGGGGCAAGCAGTACTTC; CDR3 protein: CSARVLAGGKQYF
J gene: TRBJ2-1; clone size: many; D gene: TRBD1; V gene: TRBV5-6; CDR3 DNA: TGTGCCAGCAGTAGACAGGGACGGAGTACACATGAGCAGTTCTTC; CDR3 protein: CASSRQGRSTHEQFF
J gene: TRBJ1-1; clone size: many; D gene: TRBD1; V gene: TRBV4-2; CDR3 DNA: TGTGCCAGCAGCGACGACAGGGACACTGAAGCTTTCTTT; CDR3 protein: CASSDDRDTEAFF
J gene: TRBJ1-3; clone size: many; D gene: .; V gene: TRBV20-1; CDR3 DNA: TGCAGTGCTAGAGATCGGCAGGGTGGAAACACCATATATTTT; CDR3 protein: CSARDRQGGNTIYF
J gene: TRBJ2-1; clone size: few; D gene: .; V gene: TRBV7-9; CDR3 DNA: TGTGCCAGCATCCCGGACAGAAACAATGAGCAGTTCTTC; CDR3 protein: CASIPDRNNEQFF
J gene: TRBJ2-5; clone size: many; D gene: .; V gene: TRBV7-9; CDR3 DNA: TGTGCCAGCAGCTTAGACAGGTGGATCGGGGAGACCCAGTACTTC; CDR3 protein: CASSLDRWIGETQYF
J gene: TRBJ2-7; clone size: many; D gene: .; V gene: TRBV7-2; CDR3 DNA: TGTGCCAGCAGCTTAGAGGGCAGGGGCTACGAGCAGTACTTC; CDR3 protein: CASSLEGRGYEQYF
J gene: TRBJ2-7; clone size: many; D gene: .; V gene: TRBV20-1; CDR3 DNA: TGCAGTGCTAGAGCCCCGGACAGCAAATCCTACGAGCAGTACTTC; CDR3 protein: CSARAPDSKSYEQYF
J gene: TRBJ1-1; clone size: .; D gene: .; V gene: TRBV20-1; CDR3 DNA: TGCAGTGCTAGAAGATCACAGGGTGCCACTGAAGCTTTCTTT; CDR3 protein: CSARRSQGATEAFF
J gene: TRBJ2-1; clone size: many; D gene: TRBD2; V gene: TRBV5-1; CDR3 DNA: TGCGCCAGCAGCTTGTTCACTAGCGGGGGGATCACCTACAATGAGCAGTTCTTC; CDR3 protein: CASSLFTSGGITYNEQFF
J gene: TRBJ2-2; clone size: many; D gene: TRBD2; V gene: TRBV25-1; CDR3 DNA: TGTGCCAGCAGTGAAACTGGGCTAGCGGGAAACACCGGGGAGCTGTTTTTT; CDR3 protein: CASSETGLAGNTGELFF
J gene: TRBJ2-1; clone size: many; D gene: TRBD1; V gene: TRBV5-1; CDR3 DNA: TGCGCCAGCAGCATAATTACAGGGGGCGCTTACAATGAGCAGTTCTTC; CDR3 protein: CASSIITGGAYNEQFF
J gene: TRBJ2-1; clone size: many; D gene: TRBD1; V gene: TRBV5-5; CDR3 DNA: TGTGCCAGCAGCTTTGAGCCGGGGACAGGGGACTACAATGAGCAGTTCTTC; CDR3 protein: CASSFEPGTGDYNEQFF
J gene: TRBJ2-4; clone size: many; D gene: .; V gene: TRBV10-3; CDR3 DNA: TGTGCCATCAGCGAACAGGATGTCCAAAACATTCAGTACTTC; CDR3 protein: CAISEQDVQNIQYF
J gene: TRBJ2-3; clone size: many; D gene: .; V gene: TRBV11-2; CDR3 DNA: TGTGCCAGCAGTTTTACAAGGACTGTGATTGGCACAGATACGCAGTATTTT; CDR3 protein: CASSFTRTVIGTDTQYF
J gene: TRBJ1-1; clone size: many; D gene: .; V gene: TRBV2; CDR3 DNA: TGTGCCAGCAACCAGGGGCTCTTGAACACTGAAGCTTTCTTT; CDR3 protein: CASNQGLLNTEAFF
J gene: TRBJ2-7; clone size: few; D gene: TRBD2; V gene: TRBV20-1; CDR3 DNA: TGCAGTGCTAAATCGTTCGCGGGAGGGTACGAGCAGTACTTC; CDR3 protein: CSAKSFAGGYEQYF
J gene: TRBJ2-5; clone size: many; D gene: TRBD1; V gene: TRBV7-9; CDR3 DNA: TGTGCCAGCAGACCACCGGGACAGGGGTTTTGGGAGACCCAGTACTTC; CDR3 protein: CASRPPGQGFWETQYF
J gene: TRBJ2-5; clone size: many; D gene: .; V gene: TRBV3-1; CDR3 DNA: TGTGCCAGCAGCCGCCAAGAGACCCAGTACTTC; CDR3 protein: CASSRQETQYF
J gene: TRBJ2-1; clone size: many; D gene: .; V gene: TRBV20-1; CDR3 DNA: TGCAGTGCTAGAGTCACGGATGAGCAGTTCTTC; CDR3 protein: CSARVTDEQFF
J gene: TRBJ2-2; clone size: many; D gene: .; V gene: TRBV12-3/TRBV12-4; CDR3 DNA: TGTGCCAGCAGTTTTAGTAGCGGGGAGCTGTTTTTT; CDR3 protein: CASSFSSGELFF
J gene: TRBJ1-2; clone size: .; D gene: .; V gene: TRBV5-1; CDR3 DNA: TGCGCCAGCAGCTTGGCCGAGGGGGGCACCTATGGCTACACCTTC; CDR3 protein: CASSLAEGGTYGYTF
J gene: TRBJ1-1; clone size: many; D gene: TRBD1; V gene: TRBV7-2; CDR3 DNA: TGTGCCAGCAGAGATACAGGGGGTAAAAGGGAAGCTTTCTTT; CDR3 protein: CASRDTGGKREAFF
J gene: TRBJ2-7; clone size: many; D gene: .; V gene: TRBV29-1; CDR3 DNA: TGCAGCGTTGAATGGGGGGAAGCGGGCTACGAGCAGTACTTC; CDR3 protein: CSVEWGEAGYEQYF
J gene: TRBJ2-3; clone size: .; D gene: .; V gene: TRBV4-2; CDR3 DNA: TGTGCCAGCAGCCAGTCTCCGAGTCCCACAGATACGCAGTATTTT; CDR3 protein: CASSQSPSPTDTQYF